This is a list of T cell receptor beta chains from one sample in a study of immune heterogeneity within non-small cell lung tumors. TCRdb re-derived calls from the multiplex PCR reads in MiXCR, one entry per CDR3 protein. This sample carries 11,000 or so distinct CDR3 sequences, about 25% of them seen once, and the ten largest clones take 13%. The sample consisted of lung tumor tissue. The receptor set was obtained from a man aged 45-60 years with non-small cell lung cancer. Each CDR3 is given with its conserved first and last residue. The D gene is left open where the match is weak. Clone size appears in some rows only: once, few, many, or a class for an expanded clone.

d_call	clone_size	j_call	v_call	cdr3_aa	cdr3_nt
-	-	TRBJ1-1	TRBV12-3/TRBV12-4	CASRETGSGWTEAFF	TGTGCCAGCAGGGAGACAGGTTCTGGTTGGACTGAAGCTTTCTTT
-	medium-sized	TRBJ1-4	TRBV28	CASSPPDRGNEKLFF	TGTGCCAGCAGTCCCCCAGACAGAGGAAATGAAAAACTGTTTTTT
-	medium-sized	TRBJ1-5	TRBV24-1	CATSEAANQPQHF	TGTGCCACCAGTGAAGCAGCAAATCAGCCCCAGCATTTT
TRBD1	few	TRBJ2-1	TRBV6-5	CASSYGTEHNEQFF	TGTGCCAGCAGTTACGGGACAGAACACAATGAGCAGTTCTTC
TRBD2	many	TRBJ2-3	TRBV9	CASSVGLAGTDTQYF	TGTGCCAGCAGCGTAGGACTAGCGGGCACAGATACGCAGTATTTT
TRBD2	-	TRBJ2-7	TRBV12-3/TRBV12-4	CASTGTSCFYVQYF	TGTGCCAGCACTGGGACTAGCTGTTTCTACGTGCAGTACTTC
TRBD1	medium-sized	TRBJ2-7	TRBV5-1	CASSPAGTGGFEQYF	TGCGCCAGCAGCCCAGCCGGGACAGGGGGCTTCGAGCAGTACTTC
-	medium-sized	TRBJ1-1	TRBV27	CASKGEMNTEAFF	TGTGCCAGCAAGGGAGAAATGAACACTGAAGCTTTCTTT
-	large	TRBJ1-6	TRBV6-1	CASSEAYRNRNSPLHF	TGTGCCAGCAGTGAAGCGTACAGGAACCGCAATTCACCCCTCCACTTT
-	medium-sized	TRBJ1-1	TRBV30	CAWIRNTEAFF	TGTGCCTGGATCCGAAACACTGAAGCTTTCTTT
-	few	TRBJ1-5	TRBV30	CAAAPAGPRRRIDQPQHF	TGTGCCGCTGCCCCCGCGGGACCCCGAAGGAGAATTGATCAGCCCCAGCATTTT
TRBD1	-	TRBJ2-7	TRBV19	CASGYRGYEQYF	TGTGCCAGTGGTTACAGGGGCTACGAGCAGTACTTC
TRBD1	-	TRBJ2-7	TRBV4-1	CASSHPGQGYEQYF	TGCGCCAGCAGCCATCCGGGACAGGGCTACGAGCAGTACTTC
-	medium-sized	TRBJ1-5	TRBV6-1	CASKRAGDQPQHF	TGTGCCAGCAAACGTGCAGGGGATCAGCCCCAGCATTTT
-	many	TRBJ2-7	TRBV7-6	CASSLRGAMGEQYF	TGTGCCAGCAGCTTACGGGGGGCGATGGGCGAGCAGTACTTC
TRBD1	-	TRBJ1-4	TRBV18	CASSPGQEPNEKLFF	TGTGCCAGCTCCCCGGGACAGGAACCTAATGAAAAACTGTTTTTT
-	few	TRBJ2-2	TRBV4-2	CASSHAFSAGELFF	TGTGCCAGCAGCCATGCCTTTAGCGCCGGGGAGCTGTTTTTT
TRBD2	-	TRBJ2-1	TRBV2	CASSDGTSGRGYNEQFF	TGTGCCAGCAGTGACGGGACTAGCGGGAGAGGGTACAATGAGCAGTTCTTC
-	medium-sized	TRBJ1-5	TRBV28	CASSLGRGNQPQHF	TGTGCCAGCAGTTTAGGCCGGGGGAATCAGCCCCAGCATTTT
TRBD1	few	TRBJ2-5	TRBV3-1	CASSQDGPTGRETQYF	TGTGCCAGCAGCCAAGATGGTCCGACAGGGCGGGAGACCCAGTACTTC
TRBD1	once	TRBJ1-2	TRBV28	CASSTGGRSYGYTF	TGTGCCAGCAGTACAGGGGGCAGGAGCTATGGCTACACCTTC
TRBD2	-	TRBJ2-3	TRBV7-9	CASSWRTSGGRSTDTQYF	TGTGCCAGCAGCTGGCGGACTAGCGGGGGCCGCAGCACAGATACGCAGTATTTT
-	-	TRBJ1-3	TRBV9	CASSVDSHSGNTIYF	TGTGCCAGCAGCGTAGATTCCCACTCTGGAAACACCATATATTTT
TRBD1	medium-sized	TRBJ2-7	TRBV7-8	CASGDRVYEQYF	TGTGCCAGCGGCGACAGGGTCTACGAGCAGTACTTC
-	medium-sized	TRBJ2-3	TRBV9	CASSPPGGGRTDTQYF	TGTGCCAGCAGCCCCCCCGGGGGAGGTCGAACAGATACGCAGTATTTT
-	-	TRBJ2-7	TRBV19	CASSNLQRKSYEQYF	TGTGCCAGTAGTAATCTACAAAGAAAGTCCTACGAGCAGTACTTC
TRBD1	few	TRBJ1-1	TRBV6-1	CAAHRGRTEAFF	TGTGCCGCCCACAGGGGCCGGACTGAAGCTTTCTTT
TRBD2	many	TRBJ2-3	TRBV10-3	CAIGTSGGPDTQYF	TGTGCCATCGGGACTAGCGGGGGGCCAGATACGCAGTATTTT
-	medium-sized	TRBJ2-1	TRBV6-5	CASSYSRLSSLAEQFF	TGTGCCAGCAGTTACTCGAGGCTCAGCAGCTTAGCGGAGCAGTTCTTC
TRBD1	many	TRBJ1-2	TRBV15	CATSRDFGQGDYGYTF	TGTGCCACCAGCAGAGATTTCGGACAGGGAGACTATGGCTACACCTTC
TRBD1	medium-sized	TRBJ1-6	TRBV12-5	CASGSGTVYNSPLHF	TGTGCTAGTGGCTCCGGGACAGTCTATAATTCACCCCTCCACTTT
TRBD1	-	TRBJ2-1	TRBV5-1	CASSGTGPFNEQFF	TGCGCCAGCAGCGGGACAGGGCCTTTCAATGAGCAGTTCTTC
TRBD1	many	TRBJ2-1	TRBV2	CASKGSYGTGANEQFF	TGTGCCAGCAAAGGGTCATACGGGACAGGGGCGAATGAGCAGTTCTTC
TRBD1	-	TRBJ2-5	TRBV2	CASSDGTGMETQYF	TGTGCCAGCAGTGACGGGACAGGGATGGAGACCCAGTACTTC
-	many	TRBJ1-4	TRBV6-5	CASSYSFVTNEKLFF	TGTGCCAGCAGTTACTCGTTTGTTACTAATGAAAAACTGTTTTTT
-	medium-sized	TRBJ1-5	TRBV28	CASRRQVTSNQPQHF	TGTGCCAGCAGGAGACAGGTTACTAGCAATCAGCCCCAGCATTTT
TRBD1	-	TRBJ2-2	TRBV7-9	CASSTGTGSAGELFF	TGTGCCAGCAGCACCGGGACAGGGTCGGCCGGGGAGCTGTTTTTT
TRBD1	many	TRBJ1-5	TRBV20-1	CSLKTGSENQPQHF	TGCAGCTTAAAGACAGGGTCTGAGAATCAGCCCCAGCATTTT
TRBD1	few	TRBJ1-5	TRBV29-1	CSLKSRGFSGGERSNQPQHF	TGCAGCCTGAAGTCCAGGGGTTTTTCAGGGGGCGAGCGGAGCAATCAGCCCCAGCATTTT
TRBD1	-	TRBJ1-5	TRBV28	CASSSPTGNGRSKQPQHF	TGTGCCAGCAGCTCCCCGACAGGGAACGGCCGGAGCAAACAGCCCCAGCATTTT
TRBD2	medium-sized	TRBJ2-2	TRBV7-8	CASSPVAGGHTGELFF	TGTGCCAGCAGCCCCGTAGCGGGAGGGCACACCGGGGAGCTGTTTTTT
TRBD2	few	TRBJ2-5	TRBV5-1	CASSAVLTSGYRETQYF	TGCGCCAGCAGCGCCGTTCTGACTAGCGGGTATCGAGAGACCCAGTACTTC
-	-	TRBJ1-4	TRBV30	CAWSGERGQKLFF	TGTGCCTGGAGTGGGGAGCGGGGACAAAAACTGTTTTTT
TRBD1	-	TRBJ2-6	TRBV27	CASSLSPGQPVRAGANVLTF	TGTGCCAGCAGTTTATCGCCGGGACAGCCAGTCCGGGCTGGGGCCAACGTCCTGACTTTC
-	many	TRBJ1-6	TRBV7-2	CASSFLNLMGNSPLHF	TGTGCCAGCAGCTTTTTGAATTTGATGGGAAATTCACCCCTCCACTTT
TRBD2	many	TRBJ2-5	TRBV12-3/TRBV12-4	CASSFDTTSGYQETQYF	TGTGCCAGCAGTTTTGATACAACTAGCGGTTACCAAGAGACCCAGTACTTC